The source of this TCR beta chain is a study of graft-versus-host responses after intestinal transplantation. The overall study: Multivisceral, liver-intestinal, or isolated intestinal grafts went to recipients.

This table comes from immunoSEQ multiplex PCR, and its TCRdb copy is limited to in-frame clones, with some not included. The data hold around 95,000 clones, with roughly 87% observed a single time. This clone occurred once. The target antigen is unknown. CDR1 and CDR2 (germline): KGHSH, LQKENI. With V trimmed by 5 bases and J by 1 base, 13 bases remained unmatched. The CDR3 length is 17 residues. The TCR comes from a human donor who was the organ donor for an intestinal transplant. This chain uses TRBV18 with TRBJ1-1, with 7 bases aligning to TRBD1. Source: unstimulated CD4+ T cells sorted from spleen or lymph node cells, taken before transplant. In nucleotides, the CDR3 is TGTGCCAGCTCAACCGACAGGGTTCGGATGGCGAACACTGAAGCTTTCTTT. Translated, it gives CASSTDRVRMANTEAFF.